The clone carrying this TCR beta chain was seen at least ten times. The antigen remains unidentified. Newly diagnosed hyperthyroidism patients aged 18 to 65 years had disease lasting under 2 months. Investigators excluded patients with uncontrolled infection, other autoimmune disease, pregnancy or lactation. The data originate from a study of T cells in Graves' hyperthyroidism and ophthalmopathy. Regarding the study as a whole: It was a median roughly 6.5 months before onset that the model predicted ophthalmopathy. Most thyroid clonotypes expanded above 0.001 appeared in blood too.

The germline CDR1 and CDR2 sequences are SGHDT and YYEEEE. V dropped 2 bases and J dropped 4 bases, with 15 bases sitting between them. The CDR3 is made up of 15 amino acids. The investigators amplified TCR beta CDR3 regions from RNA transcripts. TCR CDR3 underwent first-round RT-PCR with the HTBI primer set. TCRdb recomputed calls from the multiplex PCR reads with MiXCR, one row per CDR3 protein. The sample carries approximately 420,000 distinct CDR3 sequences, approximately 13% recorded once. Sequenced sample: blood. The chain couples TRBV5-6 to TRBJ1-1; D is ambiguous. The receptor was derived from a woman aged 18-35 years with Graves' hyperthyroidism. The CDR3 region is CASSFTSRFTTEAFF. In DNA, the CDR3 is TGTGCCAGCAGCTTTACTTCTAGGTTTACCACTGAAGCTTTCTTT.